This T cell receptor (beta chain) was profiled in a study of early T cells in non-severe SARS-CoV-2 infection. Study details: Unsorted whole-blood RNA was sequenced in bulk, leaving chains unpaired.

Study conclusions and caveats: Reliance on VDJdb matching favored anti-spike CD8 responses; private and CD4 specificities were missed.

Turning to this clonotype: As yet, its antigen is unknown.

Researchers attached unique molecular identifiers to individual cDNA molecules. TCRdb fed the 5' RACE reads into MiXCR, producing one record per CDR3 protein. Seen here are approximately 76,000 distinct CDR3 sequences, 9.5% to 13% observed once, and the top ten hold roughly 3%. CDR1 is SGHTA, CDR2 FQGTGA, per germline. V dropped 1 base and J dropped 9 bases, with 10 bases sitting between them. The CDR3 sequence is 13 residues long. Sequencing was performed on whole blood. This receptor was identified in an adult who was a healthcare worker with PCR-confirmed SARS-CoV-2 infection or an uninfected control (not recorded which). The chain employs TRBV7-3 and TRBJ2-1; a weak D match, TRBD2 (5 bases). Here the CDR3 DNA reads TGTGCCAGCAGCTTAAACCCGGGATTTGAGCAGTTCTTC. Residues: CASSLNPGFEQFF.